This T cell receptor (beta chain) is from a study of shared clonotypes between healthy human individuals. This table comes from immunoSEQ multiplex PCR, and its TCRdb copy is limited to in-frame clones, with some not included. The sample contains millions of clones, 85% to 95% of which appear only once. This receptor was obtained from a young man in good health. The sequencing input was naive CD4+ T cells sorted from blood. The subset here: CD45RA+ positively selected.

The CDR3, as DNA: TGTGCCAGCTCACGAAATCAGGGGAACCAAGAGACCCAGTACTTC. The encoded protein is CASSRNQGNQETQYF. The gene calls are TRBV18 and TRBJ2-5, with D possibly TRBD1 on 6 matching bases. V was pared by 4 bases and J by 0 bases, with 12 bases between. The CDR3 length is 15 residues. Germline CDR1 and CDR2: KGHSH and LQKENI.